This T cell receptor beta chain was captured in a study of Graves' ophthalmopathy and Graves' hyperthyroidism. CDR3 regions of TCR beta were amplified from RNA transcripts. An opening RT-PCR round employed HTBI primers and preceded a second-round multiplex PCR. TCRdb reanalysed the multiplex PCR reads using MiXCR and keeps one entry per CDR3 protein. Of approximately 500,000 distinct CDR3 sequences detected, about an eighth appear once; the ten largest clones hold 9.5% to 10%. Broader study findings: Cross-validated, the 13-signature model showed 87.88%/81.08% sensitivity/specificity, and 80%/75% in the test set. Blood repertoires reportedly contained most expanded thyroid clonotypes above 0.001 frequency.

This clonotype was counted many times. Its antigen is not known. This CDR3 contains 15 residues. V lost 6 bases and J lost 3, with 17 bases in between. Germline V gene lookup returns CDR1 MNHNS and CDR2 SASEGT. Other autoimmune diseases, uncontrolled infections, pregnancy and lactation each led to patient exclusion. Diagnosis used clinical symptoms, serum thyroxine, TRAb, thyroid ultrasound and orbital computed tomography. The receptor comes from a woman under 40 with Graves' ophthalmopathy. Specimen: blood. The V gene is TRBV6-1, the J gene TRBJ1-1, with TRBD1 as a possible D gene (5 bases). CDR3 coding DNA: TGTGCCAGCAGGAAGTATCAGGGATACGACACTGAAGCTTTCTTT. Residues: CASRKYQGYDTEAFF.